Listed here is a single T cell receptor (beta chain). Its antigen is unknown. The sample belongs to a study of T cells in Graves' hyperthyroidism and ophthalmopathy. Study-wide context: Blood from the periphery was taken at initial diagnosis, before any treatment. Study outcomes and limitations: Separation of ophthalmopathy from stable hyperthyroidism was achieved by a 13 V-J model.

Amplification of TCR beta CDR3 regions used RNA as the template. RT-PCR in the first round (using the HTBI primer set) targeted the TCR CDR3. TCRdb re-analysed the multiplex PCR reads in MiXCR, keeping a single row per CDR3 protein. The sample lists approximately 530,000 distinct CDR3 sequences, 16% seen once, with 15% to 20% in the top ten. The TCR was taken from a woman under 30 with Graves' hyperthyroidism. Sequenced sample: blood.

CDR3 region: CASSSGQGLGNTEAFF. Written as DNA, the CDR3 is TGTGCCAGCAGTTCCGGACAGGGGCTGGGGAACACTGAAGCTTTCTTT. The rearrangement links TRBV27 to TRBJ1-1; 9 bases are a match to TRBD1. Looked up from germline, CDR1 is MNHEY and CDR2 is SMNVEV (reference sequence). The CDR3 is made up of 16 amino acids. Unmatched junction bases numbered 7, after V lost 4 bases and J lost 1 base.